This T cell receptor (beta chain) was found in a study of T cells in Graves' hyperthyroidism and ophthalmopathy. The study, taken as a whole, reports: Most clonotypes expanded in thyroid above 0.001 were likewise present in blood. Ophthalmopathy and stable hyperthyroidism were told apart by a 13 V-J model.

A word on this clonotype: Its antigen is unidentified.

There were TCR beta CDR3 regions amplified from RNA transcripts. With the HTBI primer set, the TCR CDR3 went through a first round of RT-PCR. Using its own MiXCR run on the multiplex PCR reads, TCRdb lists one record per CDR3 protein. The top ten clones hold less than 20% of a sample with 460,000 or so distinct CDR3 sequences, about 15% of them seen once. Patients were excluded for uncontrolled infection, other autoimmune disease, pregnancy or lactation. In making diagnoses, clinical symptoms, serum thyroxine and TRAb, thyroid ultrasound and orbital computed tomography were all used. V was cut by 6 bases and J by 0 bases, with 14 bases left in between. The CDR3 sequence is 14 residues long. Germline lookup yields CDR1 DFQATT and CDR2 SNEGSKA (reference sequence).

The sequence derives from a woman under 30 with Graves' hyperthyroidism. This chain links TRBV20-1 with TRBJ1-1; no clear D gene. Sequencing was done on a sample of blood. CDR3 coding DNA: TGCAGTGCCGCTGAGTGGGAGTTGAACACTGAAGCTTTCTTT. Translated, it gives CSAAEWELNTEAFF.